This record concerns one T cell receptor (beta chain) sequence. Its antigen is not identified. The data were obtained in a study of shared clonotypes between healthy human individuals. General study results and limits: Naive subsets tended to show greater estimated richness than memory subsets. In contrast to clonotypes shared by all four donors, non-shared clonotypes had lower generation probabilities.

TCRdb keeps only in-frame clones here, not all; method: immunoSEQ multiplex PCR. The profile covers roughly 760,000 clones, with less than 85% appearing a single time and 1.5% to 2% taken by the ten largest. Healthy adults negative for HIV, lacking recent acute infections or vaccinations, served as donors. CD45RA-negative memory and CD45RA+ naive subsets were split from the CD4+ cells. V shed 4 bases and J shed 1 base, with 15 bases lying between them. Germline V lookup: CDR1 SGHRS, CDR2 YFSETQ. This CDR3 region has 15 residues. This TCR derives from a woman aged 25-40 years in good health. Sequencing was carried out using memory CD4+ T cells sorted from blood. Subset here: CD45RA-negative fraction. The chain has TRBV5-1 and TRBJ2-7; D may correspond to TRBD1 or TRBD2 (5 bases each). CDR3 sequence reads: CASSLQGTVSYEQYF. The CDR3 DNA reads TGCGCCAGCAGCCTGCAAGGGACGGTTTCCTACGAGCAGTACTTC.